These 19 T cell receptor beta chains were sequenced from one sample in a study of T-cell reconstitution after alpha-beta-depleted transplantation in children. During its preparation, the TCRbeta library received unique molecular identifiers. MiXCR, applied by TCRdb to the PCR reads, yields one record per CDR3 protein. The sample lists about 690,000 distinct CDR3 sequences, approximately 15% occurring once. This sample comprised PBMCs from the stem cell graft donor, obtained from the stem cell graft. These receptors were obtained from a human donor who donated a stem cell graft to a child with acute myeloid leukemia.

The chain uses TRBV7-9 and TRBJ2-7, with D possibly TRBD1 on 5 matching bases. The CDR3 has 12 amino acids. Trimming took off 4 bases at V and 6 bases at J, with 10 bases between the two ends. Germline V gene sequence: CDR1 SEHNR, CDR2 FQNEAQ (reference sequence). The CDR3 DNA reads as TGTGCCAGCAGCTCTCAGGGATTCGAGCAGTACGTC. Protein: CASSSQGFEQYV.

DNA of the CDR3: TGTGCCAGCAGTTTGGGGGTCGGGGAGCTGTTTTTT. Translating gives CASSLGVGELFF. The chain couples TRBV12-3 or TRBV12-4 to TRBJ2-2; TRBD1 or TRBD2 may be the D gene (5 bases each). This CDR3 has 12 amino acids. V dropped 3 bases and J dropped 7 bases, with 6 bases sitting between them.

This clonotype was found a few times. CDR3 region: CATEGWRRTKNIQYF. The CDR3 nucleotides are TGTGCCACCGAAGGATGGAGGCGAACCAAAAACATTCAGTACTTC. The chain has TRBV21-1 and TRBJ2-4. TRBV21-1 counts as a pseudogene. The CDR3 is 15 residues long.

A word on this clonotype: Being one base from a much bigger clone, this may be a read error. The chain carries TRBV29-1 and TRBJ2-1, with 13 bases fitting TRBD2. Germline CDR1 and CDR2: SQVTM and ANQGSEA. The V and J ends lost 6 bases and 3 bases, in that order; junction bases with no gene match: 11. The CDR3 totals 17 residues. The DNA of the CDR3 is TGCAGCGTCCTAACTAGCGGGGGGGCCTGGAGCTACAATGAGCAGTTCTTC. Encoded protein: CSVLTSGGAWSYNEQFF.

A few counts support this clonotype. V gene TRBV27 combines with J gene TRBJ2-7; tentatively, D is TRBD1 (6 bases). The CDR3 covers 15 residues. The germline gives CDR1 MNHEY, CDR2 SMNVEV (reference sequence). V was pared by 5 bases and J by 5 bases, with 19 bases between. The CDR3 spells CASSGRGSVRDEQYF. Here the CDR3 DNA reads TGTGCCAGCAGTGGCAGGGGAAGCGTTCGCGACGAGCAGTACTTC.

The sample holds many counts of this clonotype. This chain joins TRBV29-1 and TRBJ1-1; D not certain. The V and J ends lost 6 bases and 1 base respectively, with 6 bases between them. Germline CDR1 SQVTM, CDR2 ANQGSEA. This CDR3 has 11 amino acids. CDR3 sequence reads: CSVIENTEAFF. The CDR3 nucleotides read TGCAGCGTGATCGAGAACACTGAAGCTTTCTTT. Complete variable domain (other parts from reference TRBV29-1 and TRBJ1-1): SAVISQKPSRDICQRGTSLTIQCQVDSQVTMMFWYRQQPGQSLTLIATANQGSEATYESGFVIDKFPISRPNLTFSTLTVSNMSPEDSSIYLCSVIENTEAFFGQGTRLTVV.

In this sample, this clonotype turned up many times. V usage is TRBV29-1 and J usage is TRBJ1-6; a weak D match, TRBD1 (5 bases). Trimming shortened V by 4 bases and J by 9 bases, and 16 bases separated the two germline ends. The germline V gene has CDR1 SQVTM and CDR2 ANQGSEA. CDR3 size: 14 residues. CDR3 in DNA: TGCAGCGTTGCGTTTGCCTGGGGGGGTTCACCCCTCCACTTT. Encoded protein: CSVAFAWGGSPLHF.

In this sample, this clonotype turned up many times. The genes are TRBV7-2 and TRBJ2-3, with D maybe TRBD1 (6 bases). Deletions cut 5 bases from V and 0 bases from J, with 15 bases between. The CDR3 consists of 16 residues. The germline gives CDR1 SGHTA, CDR2 FQGNSA. The DNA of the CDR3 is TGTGCCAGCAGCGCCCGGGACATTACTAGCACAGATACGCAGTATTTT. Protein: CASSARDITSTDTQYF.

This rearrangement joins TRBV4-3 to TRBJ1-4; D is unclear. This CDR3 has 18 residues. V was cut by 0 bases and J by 0 bases, with 14 bases left in between. Per the germline V gene, CDR1 is LGHNA and CDR2 is YSLEER. The CDR3 protein is CASSQDQARFATNEKLFF. The DNA of the CDR3 is TGCGCCAGCAGCCAAGATCAGGCCAGATTTGCAACTAATGAAAAACTGTTTTTT.

This clonotype came up a few times. The V call is TRBV20-1, the J call TRBJ1-1; TRBD1 matches 7 bases. CDR3 length: 15 residues. Germline loops: CDR1 DFQATT, CDR2 SNEGSKA (reference sequence). The J segment lost 0 bases and the V segment lost 5 bases, leaving 9 bases of the junction unmatched. The CDR3 region is CSASVPGQMNTEAFF. CDR3 nucleotide sequence: TGCAGTGCTTCTGTACCGGGACAGATGAACACTGAAGCTTTCTTT.

The table lists this clonotype with many counts. J is TRBJ1-1 and V is TRBV6-6; no reliable D call. The CDR3 has 11 residues. Trimming removed 0 bases from V and 8 bases from J, with 4 bases in between. CDR1 is MNHNY, CDR2 SVGAGI, per germline (reference sequence). CDR3 DNA sequence: TGTGCCAGCAGTTACTCGGCGGAAGCTTTCTTT. Protein: CASSYSAEAFF.

Ten or more counts support this clonotype. This chain links TRBV20-1 with TRBJ2-5; D is uncertain. This CDR3 is 14 amino acids long. Deletions cut 3 bases from V and 7 bases from J, with 18 bases between. From germline, CDR1 is DFQATT and CDR2 SNEGSKA (reference sequence). This chain's CDR3 is CSASLQDVFGTQYF. DNA for the CDR3: TGCAGTGCTAGTCTGCAGGACGTGTTTGGGACCCAGTACTTC.

The chain is built from TRBV12-3 or TRBV12-4 and TRBJ2-3; TRBD2 matches 10 bases. Unmatched junction bases numbered 1, after V lost 4 bases and J lost 0 bases. This CDR3 comprises 15 residues. The CDR3 protein is CASSSSGSSTDTQYF. The CDR3 nucleotides read TGTGCCAGCAGTTCTAGCGGGAGTAGCACAGATACGCAGTATTTT.

This clonotype was counted many times. The rearrangement links TRBV20-1 to TRBJ2-3; D is possibly TRBD1 (5 bases). The V and J ends lost 5 bases and 5 bases respectively, with 8 bases between them. This CDR3 region has 11 residues. Germline loops: CDR1 DFQATT, CDR2 SNEGSKA (reference sequence). CDR3 DNA: TGCAGTGCTCTAGGGGTAGATACGCAGTATTTT. It is translated as CSALGVDTQYF.

The chain joins TRBV18 to TRBJ2-3; D may be TRBD2 (5 bases). V was shortened by 2 bases and J by 1 base, with 16 bases between the two germline ends. This CDR3 is built from 17 residues. Germline lookup yields CDR1 KGHSH and CDR2 LQKENI. The CDR3 nucleotides are TGTGCCAGCTCACCATCCCTGTACGGAGCGGGCACAGATACGCAGTATTTT. It translates to CASSPSLYGAGTDTQYF.

This clonotype was seen only a few times. V is TRBV7-2 and J is TRBJ2-5, with TRBD1 matching over 11 bases. The CDR3 spans 16 residues. V gave up 4 bases and J gave up 5 bases; unmatched junction bases: 9. Germline CDR1 SGHTA, CDR2 FQGNSA. This chain's CDR3 is CASSYGTGGLSETQYF. For the CDR3, the DNA is TGTGCCAGCAGCTATGGGACAGGGGGTTTATCGGAGACCCAGTACTTC.

This clonotype turned up a few times. The rearrangement joins TRBV5-1 to TRBJ2-7; 8 bases map to TRBD1. J gave up 3 bases and V 2 bases, and 7 bases lay outside the gene matches. The CDR3 is 15 amino acids. Looked up from germline, CDR1 is SGHRS and CDR2 is YFSETQ. Here the CDR3 DNA reads TGCGCCAGCAGCTTTCAGACAGGGGCTATCTACGAGCAGTACTTC. It translates to CASSFQTGAIYEQYF.

This clonotype was seen ten or more times. V is TRBV6-1 and J is TRBJ2-5; TRBD1 might be the D (6 bases). V dropped 5 bases and J dropped 5 bases, with 15 bases sitting between them. The CDR3 is 14 residues long. The V gene's germline CDR1 is MNHNS and CDR2 SASEGT. The CDR3 spells CASSPPGEGETQYF. The DNA of the CDR3 is TGTGCCAGCAGTCCGCCAGGGGAAGGGGAGACCCAGTACTTC.

The chain recombines TRBV24-1 with TRBJ2-1; 14 bases align to TRBD2. The V gene's germline CDR1 is KGHDR and CDR2 SFDVKD. The J segment lost 0 bases and the V segment lost 4 bases, leaving 10 bases of the junction unmatched. This CDR3 region has 20 residues. CDR3 region: CATSDPTSGGGLSSYNEQFF. The CDR3 DNA is TGTGCCACCAGTGACCCGACTAGCGGGGGGGGCTTGAGCTCCTACAATGAGCAGTTCTTC.